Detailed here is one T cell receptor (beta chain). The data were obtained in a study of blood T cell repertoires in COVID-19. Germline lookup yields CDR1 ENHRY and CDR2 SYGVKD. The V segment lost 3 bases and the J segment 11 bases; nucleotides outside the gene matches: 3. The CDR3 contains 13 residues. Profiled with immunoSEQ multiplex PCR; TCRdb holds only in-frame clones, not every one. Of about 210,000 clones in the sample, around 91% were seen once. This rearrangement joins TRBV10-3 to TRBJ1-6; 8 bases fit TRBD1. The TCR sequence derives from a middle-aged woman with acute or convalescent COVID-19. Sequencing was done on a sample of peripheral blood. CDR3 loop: CAISDQGATPLHF. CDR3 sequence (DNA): TGTGCCATCAGTGACCAGGGGGCCACACCCCTCCACTTT.